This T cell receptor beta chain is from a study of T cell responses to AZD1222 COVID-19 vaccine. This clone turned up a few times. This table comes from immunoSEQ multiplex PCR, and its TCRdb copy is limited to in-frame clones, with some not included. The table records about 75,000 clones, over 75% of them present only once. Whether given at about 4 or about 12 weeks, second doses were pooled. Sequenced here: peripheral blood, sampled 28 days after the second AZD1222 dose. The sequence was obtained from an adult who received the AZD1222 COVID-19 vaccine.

The CDR3 coding sequence is TGTGCCTGTGGACGTGACACGGGAATTGGAAACACCATATATTTT. This sequence encodes CACGRDTGIGNTIYF. The V call is TRBV30, the J call TRBJ1-3; D uncertain. V lost 6 bases, J lost 3 bases, and 18 bases lay in between. Germline CDR1 is GTSNPN and CDR2 is SVGIG (reference sequence). The CDR3 covers 15 residues.